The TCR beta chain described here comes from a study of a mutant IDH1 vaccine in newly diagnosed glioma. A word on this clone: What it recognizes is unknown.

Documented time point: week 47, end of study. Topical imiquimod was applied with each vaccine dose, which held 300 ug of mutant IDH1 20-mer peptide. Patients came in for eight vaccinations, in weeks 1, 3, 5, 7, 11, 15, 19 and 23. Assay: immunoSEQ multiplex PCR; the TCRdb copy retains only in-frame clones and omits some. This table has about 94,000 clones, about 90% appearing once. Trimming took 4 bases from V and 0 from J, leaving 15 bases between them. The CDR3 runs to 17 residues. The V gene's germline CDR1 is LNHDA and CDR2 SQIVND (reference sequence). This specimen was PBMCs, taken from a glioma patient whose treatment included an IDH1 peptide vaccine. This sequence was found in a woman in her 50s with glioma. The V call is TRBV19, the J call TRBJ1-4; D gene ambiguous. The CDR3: CASSTRRTPTTNEKLFF. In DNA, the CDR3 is TGTGCCAGTAGTACCCGGAGGACCCCGACAACTAATGAAAAACTGTTTTTT. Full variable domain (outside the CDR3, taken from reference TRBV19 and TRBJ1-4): DGGITQSPKYLFRKEGQNVTLSCEQNLNHDAMYWYRQDPGQGLRLIYYSQIVNDFQKGDIAEGYSVSREKKESFPLTVTSAQKNPTAFYLCASSTRRTPTTNEKLFFGSGTQLSVL.